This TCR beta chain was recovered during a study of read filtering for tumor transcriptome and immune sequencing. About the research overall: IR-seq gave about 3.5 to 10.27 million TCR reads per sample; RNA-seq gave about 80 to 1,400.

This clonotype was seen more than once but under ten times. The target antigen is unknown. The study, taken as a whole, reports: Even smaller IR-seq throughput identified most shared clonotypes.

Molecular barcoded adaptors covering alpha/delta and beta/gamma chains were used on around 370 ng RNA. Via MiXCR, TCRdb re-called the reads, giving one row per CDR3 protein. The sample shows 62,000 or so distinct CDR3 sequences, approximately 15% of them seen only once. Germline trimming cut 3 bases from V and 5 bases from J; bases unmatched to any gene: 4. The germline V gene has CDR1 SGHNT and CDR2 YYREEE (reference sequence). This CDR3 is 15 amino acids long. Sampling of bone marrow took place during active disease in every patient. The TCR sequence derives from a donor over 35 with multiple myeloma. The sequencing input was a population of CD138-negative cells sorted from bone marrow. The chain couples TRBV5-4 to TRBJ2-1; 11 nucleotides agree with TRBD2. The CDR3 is CASSSGTSGNNEQFF. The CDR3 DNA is TGTGCCAGCAGCTCCGGGACTAGCGGCAACAATGAGCAGTTCTTC.